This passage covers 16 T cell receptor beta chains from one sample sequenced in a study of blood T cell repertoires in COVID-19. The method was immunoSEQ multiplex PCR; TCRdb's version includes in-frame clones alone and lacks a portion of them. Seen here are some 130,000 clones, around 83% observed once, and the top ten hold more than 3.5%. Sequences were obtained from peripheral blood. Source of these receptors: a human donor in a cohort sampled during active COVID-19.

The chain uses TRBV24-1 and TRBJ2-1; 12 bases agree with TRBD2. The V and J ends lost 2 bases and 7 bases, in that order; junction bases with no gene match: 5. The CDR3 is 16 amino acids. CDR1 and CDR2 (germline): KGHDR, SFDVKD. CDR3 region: CATSDSSGGASNEQFF. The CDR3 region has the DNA TGTGCCACCAGTGATTCTAGCGGGGGGGCCTCGAATGAGCAGTTCTTC.

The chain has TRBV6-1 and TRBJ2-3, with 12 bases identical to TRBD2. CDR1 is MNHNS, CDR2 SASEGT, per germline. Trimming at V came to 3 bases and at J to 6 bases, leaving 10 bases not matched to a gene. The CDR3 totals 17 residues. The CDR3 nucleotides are TGTGCCAGCAGTGACGCGGCTAGCGGGGGGGCCGGGGATACGCAGTATTTT. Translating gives CASSDAASGGAGDTQYF.

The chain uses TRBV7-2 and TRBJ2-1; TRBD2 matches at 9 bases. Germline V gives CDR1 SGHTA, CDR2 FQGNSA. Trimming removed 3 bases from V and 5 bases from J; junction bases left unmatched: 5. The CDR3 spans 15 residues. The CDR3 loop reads CASSFVAGGNNEQFF. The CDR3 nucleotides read TGTGCCAGCAGCTTTGTGGCGGGGGGGAACAATGAGCAGTTCTTC.

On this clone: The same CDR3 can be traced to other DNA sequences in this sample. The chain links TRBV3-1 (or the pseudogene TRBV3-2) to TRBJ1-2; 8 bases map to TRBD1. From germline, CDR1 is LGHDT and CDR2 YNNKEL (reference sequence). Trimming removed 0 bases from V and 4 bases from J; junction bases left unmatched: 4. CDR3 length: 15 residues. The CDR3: CASSQDTGGSYGYTF. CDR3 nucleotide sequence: TGTGCCAGCAGCCAAGATACAGGGGGTAGCTATGGCTACACCTTC.

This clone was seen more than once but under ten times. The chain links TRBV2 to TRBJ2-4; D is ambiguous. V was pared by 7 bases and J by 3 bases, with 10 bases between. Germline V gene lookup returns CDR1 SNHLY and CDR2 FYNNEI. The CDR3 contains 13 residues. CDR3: CASTVEVKNIQYF. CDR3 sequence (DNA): TGTGCCAGCACGGTCGAGGTCAAAAACATTCAGTACTTC.

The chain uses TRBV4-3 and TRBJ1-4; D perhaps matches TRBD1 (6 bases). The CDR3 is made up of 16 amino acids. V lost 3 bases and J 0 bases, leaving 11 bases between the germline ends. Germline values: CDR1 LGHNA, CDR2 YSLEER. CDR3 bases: TGCGCCAGCAGCCAGGGACACCAGACAACTAATGAAAAACTGTTTTTT. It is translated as CASSQGHQTTNEKLFF.

CDR3 amino acids: CASSLPADETQYF. CDR3 nucleotide sequence: TGTGCCAGCAGCCTTCCAGCGGATGAGACCCAGTACTTC. The J gene is TRBJ2-5, the V gene TRBV5-6; tentative D call: TRBD2 (5 bases). Germline values: CDR1 SGHDT, CDR2 YYEEEE. This CDR3 is built from 13 residues. Deletions cut 4 bases from V and 5 bases from J, with 12 bases between.

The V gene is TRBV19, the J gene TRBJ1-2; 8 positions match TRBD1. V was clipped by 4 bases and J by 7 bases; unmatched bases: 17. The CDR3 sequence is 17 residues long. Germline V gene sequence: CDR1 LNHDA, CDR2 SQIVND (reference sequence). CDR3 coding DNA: TGTGCCAGTAGTAGTGGTGCCCAGGGGGCTACCTGGGGTGGCTACACCTTC. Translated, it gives CASSSGAQGATWGGYTF.

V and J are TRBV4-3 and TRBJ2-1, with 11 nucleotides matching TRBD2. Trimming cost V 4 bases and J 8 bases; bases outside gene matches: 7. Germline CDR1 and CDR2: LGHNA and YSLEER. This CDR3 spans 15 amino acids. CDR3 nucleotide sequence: TGCGCCAGCAGCCGGGCTAGCGGGGGGTGGGATGAGCAGTTCTTC. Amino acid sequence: CASSRASGGWDEQFF.

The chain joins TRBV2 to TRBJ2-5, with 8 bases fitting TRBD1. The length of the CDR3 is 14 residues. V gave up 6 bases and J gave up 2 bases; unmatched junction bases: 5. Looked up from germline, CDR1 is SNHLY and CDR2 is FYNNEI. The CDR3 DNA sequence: TGTGCCAGCAGGTCGGACAGGGCGCAAGAGACCCAGTACTTC. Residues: CASRSDRAQETQYF.

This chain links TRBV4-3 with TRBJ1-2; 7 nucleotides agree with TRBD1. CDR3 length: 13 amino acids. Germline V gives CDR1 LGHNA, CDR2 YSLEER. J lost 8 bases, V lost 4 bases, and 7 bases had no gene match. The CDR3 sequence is CASSRTGAQGYTF. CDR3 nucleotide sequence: TGCGCCAGCAGCCGGACAGGAGCCCAAGGCTACACCTTC.

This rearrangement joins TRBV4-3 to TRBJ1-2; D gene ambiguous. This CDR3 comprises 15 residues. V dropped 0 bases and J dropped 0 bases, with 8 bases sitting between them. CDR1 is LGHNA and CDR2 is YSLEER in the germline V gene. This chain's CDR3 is CASSQEGTANYGYTF. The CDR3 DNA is TGCGCCAGCAGCCAAGAAGGTACAGCTAACTATGGCTACACCTTC.

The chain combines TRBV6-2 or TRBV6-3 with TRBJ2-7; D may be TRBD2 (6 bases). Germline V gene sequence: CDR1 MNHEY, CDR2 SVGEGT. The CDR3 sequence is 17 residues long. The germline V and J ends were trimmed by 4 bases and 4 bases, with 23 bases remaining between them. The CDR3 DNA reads TGTGCCAGCAGTTGTGCCCTGACTAGAGAATGTGGATACGAGCAGTACGTC. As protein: CASSCALTRECGYEQYV.

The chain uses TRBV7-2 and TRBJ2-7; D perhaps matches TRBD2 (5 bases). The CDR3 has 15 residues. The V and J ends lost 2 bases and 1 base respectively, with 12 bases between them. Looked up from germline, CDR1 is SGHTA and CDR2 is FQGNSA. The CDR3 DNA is TGTGCCAGCAGCTTAAACGCCCAGCGGTCCTACGAGCAGTACTTC. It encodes CASSLNAQRSYEQYF.

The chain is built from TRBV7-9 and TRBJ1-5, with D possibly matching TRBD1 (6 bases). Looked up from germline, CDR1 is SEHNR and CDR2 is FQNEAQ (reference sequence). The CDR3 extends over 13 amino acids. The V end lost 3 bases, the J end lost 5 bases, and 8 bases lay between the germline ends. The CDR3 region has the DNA TGTGCCAGCAGCTTCAACAGGGATCAGCCCCAGCATTTT. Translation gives CASSFNRDQPQHF.

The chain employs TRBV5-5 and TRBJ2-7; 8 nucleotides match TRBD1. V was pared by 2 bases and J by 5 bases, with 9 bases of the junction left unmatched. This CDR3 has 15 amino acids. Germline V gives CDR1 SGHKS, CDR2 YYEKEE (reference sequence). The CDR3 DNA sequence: TGTGCCAGCAGCTTCTTCGGGACAGGATCCCACGAGCAGTACTTC. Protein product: CASSFFGTGSHEQYF.